The present TCR beta chain was sequenced within a study of blood T cells in healthy people across ages. The V gene's germline CDR1 is SQVTM and CDR2 ANQGSEA. The CDR3 sequence is 14 residues long. A sample-barcoded 5' primer and a J-beta primer mix were used in a second PCR of roughly 6 to 11 cycles. TCRdb redid the calling of the 5' RACE reads with MiXCR, one entry per CDR3 protein. The sample lists 1 million or so distinct CDR3 sequences; 40% to 50% were seen once. The sample taken for sequencing was blood. The chain links TRBV29-1 to TRBJ2-1, with D perhaps TRBD1 (5 bases). The J call may be wrong; the DNA end is better matched by TRBJ2-7. This receptor was identified in a woman aged 55 to 70 in good health. This CDR3 is CSVPSTGSYNEQYF. CDR3 coding DNA: TGCAGCGTCCCATCCACAGGCTCCTACAATGAGCAGTACTTC.